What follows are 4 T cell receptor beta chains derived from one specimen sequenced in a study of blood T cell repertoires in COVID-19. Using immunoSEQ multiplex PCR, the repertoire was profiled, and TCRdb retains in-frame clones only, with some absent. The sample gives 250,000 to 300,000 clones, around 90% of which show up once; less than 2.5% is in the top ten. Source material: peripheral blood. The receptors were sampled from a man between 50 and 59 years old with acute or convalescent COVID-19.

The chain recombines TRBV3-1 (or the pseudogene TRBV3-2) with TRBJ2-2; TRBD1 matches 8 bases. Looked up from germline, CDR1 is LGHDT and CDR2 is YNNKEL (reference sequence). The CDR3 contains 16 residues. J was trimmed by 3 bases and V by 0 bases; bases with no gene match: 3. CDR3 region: CASSQEGQDYTGELFF. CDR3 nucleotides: TGTGCCAGCAGCCAAGAGGGACAGGATTACACCGGGGAGCTGTTTTTT.

CDR3 residues: CASNPGPGQGALTEAFF. The CDR3 coding sequence is TGTGCCAGCAACCCAGGTCCGGGACAGGGGGCTCTAACTGAAGCTTTCTTT. V is TRBV27 and J is TRBJ1-1; TRBD1 agrees at 12 bases. V was pared by 7 bases and J by 5 bases, with 14 bases of the junction left unmatched. Per the germline V gene, CDR1 is MNHEY and CDR2 is SMNVEV (reference sequence). CDR3 length equals 17 residues.

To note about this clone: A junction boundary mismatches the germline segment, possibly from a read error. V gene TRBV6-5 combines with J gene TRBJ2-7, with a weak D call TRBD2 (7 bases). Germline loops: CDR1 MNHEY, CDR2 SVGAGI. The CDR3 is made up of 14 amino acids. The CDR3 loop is CASSVRGADYAQYF. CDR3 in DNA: TGTGCCAGCAGCGTCCGGGGGGCCGATTACGCGCAGTACTTC.

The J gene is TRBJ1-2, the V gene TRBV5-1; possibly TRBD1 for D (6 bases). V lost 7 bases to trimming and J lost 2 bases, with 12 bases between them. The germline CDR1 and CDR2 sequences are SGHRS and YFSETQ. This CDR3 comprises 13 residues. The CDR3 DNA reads TGCGCCAGCGCCCAACAGGGAAACTATGGCTACACCTTC. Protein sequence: CASAQQGNYGYTF.